This passage covers 18 T cell receptor beta chains from one sample sequenced in a study of T cells in Graves' hyperthyroidism and ophthalmopathy. Amplified TCR beta CDR3 regions derived from RNA transcripts. The primer set for the first-round RT-PCR of the TCR CDR3 was HTBI. TCRdb independently ran MiXCR on the multiplex PCR reads; one entry per CDR3 protein. The data show more than 500,000 distinct CDR3 sequences, with 46% seen just once and about two fifths held by the top ten. The sequenced sample was peripheral blood or thyroid tissue (not recorded which). These receptors all stem from an adult woman with Graves' disease, either hyperthyroidism or ophthalmopathy (not recorded which).

V is TRBV7-2 and J is TRBJ2-6; TRBD1 or TRBD2 may be the D gene (5 bases each). CDR3 length: 11 residues. Germline-derived CDR1 and CDR2 are SGHTA and FQGNSA. Trimming cost V 5 bases and J 12 bases, with 8 bases left between them. The CDR3 DNA reads TGTGCCAGCAGCGACGGGACCGTCCTGACTTTC. Its translation is CASSDGTVLTF.

The V call is TRBV19, the J call TRBJ1-2; D is possibly TRBD1 (5 bases). The germline CDR1 and CDR2 sequences are LNHDA and SQIVND (reference sequence). Trimming pared 6 bases from V and 10 bases from J, leaving 21 bases between. The CDR3 is 14 amino acids. The CDR3 DNA is TGTGCCAGTAGAGCCGGGACGGAGCAAGATGACTACACCTTC. Translated: CASRAGTEQDDYTF.

There are a few counts of this clonotype. This chain uses TRBV11-2 with TRBJ1-1, with 8 nucleotides matching TRBD1. Germline V gene lookup returns CDR1 SGHAT and CDR2 FQNNGV. This CDR3 has 14 amino acids. J gave up 3 bases and V 7 bases, and 7 bases lay outside the gene matches. Here the CDR3 reads CASTRTGFYTEAFF. CDR3 in DNA: TGTGCCAGCACCCGGACAGGGTTTTACACTGAAGCTTTCTTT. Full variable domain (outside the CDR3, taken from reference TRBV11-2 and TRBJ1-1): EAGVAQSPRYKIIEKRQSVAFWCNPISGHATLYWYQQILGQGPKLLIQFQNNGVVDDSQLPKDRFSAERLKGVDSTLKIQPAKLEDSAVYLCASTRTGFYTEAFFGQGTRLTVV.

The chain links TRBV3-1 to TRBJ1-4, with D uncertain. The length of the CDR3 is 17 residues. The germline CDR1 and CDR2 sequences are LGHDT and YNNKEL (reference sequence). Between the trimmed V and J ends, which lost 2 bases and 6 bases, there was a span of 19 bases. The CDR3 bases are TGTGCCAGCAGCCAAAGGGTTGGTTCTGGGAATGATGAAAAACTGTTTTTT. The encoded protein is CASSQRVGSGNDEKLFF.

This clonotype was seen many times. The chain employs TRBV3-1 and TRBJ2-5, with D maybe TRBD1 (6 bases). Germline CDR1 is LGHDT and CDR2 is YNNKEL (reference sequence). The germline V and J ends were trimmed by 2 bases and 4 bases, with 11 bases remaining between them. This CDR3 spans 14 amino acids. The CDR3 coding sequence is TGTGCCAGCAGCCAATTCCTGGGGGCAGAGACCCAGTACTTC. It yields the protein CASSQFLGAETQYF.

This clonotype was observed a handful of times. This chain uses TRBV29-1 with TRBJ2-5; the D gene is possibly TRBD1 (5 bases). Germline loops: CDR1 SQVTM, CDR2 ANQGSEA. V was cut by 1 base and J by 9 bases, with 15 bases left in between. This CDR3 comprises 13 residues. The CDR3 spells CSVEGGETRPQYF. CDR3 sequence (DNA): TGCAGCGTTGAAGGGGGCGAAACCCGGCCCCAGTACTTC.

This clonotype was seen only a few times. This may arise from a read error, as a much more abundant clone is one base away. The chain recombines TRBV6-5 with TRBJ1-1, with D unresolved. This CDR3 contains 13 residues. CDR1 MNHEY and CDR2 SVGAGI come from the germline V gene. V lost 8 bases and J lost 2, with 12 bases in between. CDR3 region: CASGRTGNTEAFF. In DNA form, the CDR3 reads TGTGCCAGCGGGAGGACTGGAAACACTGAAGCTTTCTTT.

In its sample, this clonotype was seen many times. The chain links TRBV20-1 to TRBJ2-7; D ambiguous. Germline-derived CDR1 and CDR2 are DFQATT and SNEGSKA (reference sequence). V shed 6 bases and J shed 2 bases, with 8 bases lying between them. This CDR3 has 11 amino acids. The CDR3 region is CSAKGTYEQYF. The DNA of the CDR3 is TGCAGTGCAAAAGGGACCTACGAGCAGTACTTC.

This clonotype was recorded at least ten times. V gene TRBV7-2 combines with J gene TRBJ1-2; D unclear. The germline V and J ends were trimmed by 5 bases and 4 bases, with 23 bases remaining between them. From germline, CDR1 is SGHTA and CDR2 FQGNSA. This CDR3 region has 17 residues. The CDR3 spells CASSPEASTVEVYGYTF. In DNA, the CDR3 is TGTGCCAGCAGCCCCGAGGCGTCGACTGTAGAAGTCTATGGCTACACCTTC.

The chain uses TRBV25-1 and TRBJ2-5, with 14 bases that match TRBD2. Per germline, CDR1 MGHDK and CDR2 SYGVNS. This CDR3 is 16 amino acids long. The ends lost 4 bases at V and 5 bases at J; junction bases unmatched: 6. Written as DNA, the CDR3 is TGTGCCAGCAGTGCGGGACTAGCGGGGGCGAGGGAGACCCAGTACTTC. Translating it yields CASSAGLAGARETQYF.

The gene calls are TRBV12-5 and TRBJ1-2; 8 bases are shared with TRBD1. The CDR3 length is 14 residues. J was trimmed by 7 bases and V by 6 bases; bases with no gene match: 10. Germline CDR1 and CDR2: LGHNT and FRNRAP. The CDR3 loop reads CASGRGQVYGGYTF. CDR3 in DNA: TGTGCTAGTGGCCGGGGACAGGTTTATGGTGGCTACACCTTC.

A note on this clonotype: The conserved final phenylalanine or tryptophan is absent from the CDR3, which likely points to a read error. This chain links TRBV9 with TRBJ1-1; 9 positions match TRBD1. This CDR3 has 14 amino acids. The junction had 5 bases not matched to a gene; V was cut back by 4 bases and J by 4 bases. Germline lookup yields CDR1 SGDLS and CDR2 YYNGEE. The CDR3 loop reads CASSQGQGSTEAFL. The CDR3 bases are TGTGCCAGCAGCCAAGGACAGGGGAGCACTGAAGCTTTCCTT.

This clonotype was observed at least ten times. The chain carries TRBV12-3 or TRBV12-4 and TRBJ1-2, with TRBD1 matching over 9 bases. Trimming removed 4 bases from V and 4 bases from J; junction bases left unmatched: 4. The CDR3 runs to 14 residues. The CDR3 loop is CASSSNRGPYGYTF. CDR3 DNA sequence: TGTGCCAGCAGTTCCAACAGGGGGCCCTATGGCTACACCTTC.

This clonotype has ten or more counts. The rearrangement links TRBV2 to TRBJ2-5; 7 nucleotides align to TRBD2. Germline CDR1 reads SNHLY; CDR2 reads FYNNEI. This CDR3 has 14 residues. Trimming at V came to 7 bases and at J to 2 bases, leaving 7 bases not matched to a gene. CDR3 amino acids: CASTAGEIQETQYF. For the CDR3, the DNA is TGTGCCAGCACTGCGGGGGAGATACAAGAGACCCAGTACTTC.

This clonotype has only a few counts. The chain recombines TRBV29-1 with TRBJ2-1; 10 bases line up with TRBD1. The CDR3 has 13 amino acids. Per the germline V gene, CDR1 is SQVTM and CDR2 is ANQGSEA. V dropped 1 base and J dropped 8; count of bases not matched to a gene: 2. The CDR3 reads CSVEGDRGDEQFF. The CDR3 coding sequence is TGCAGCGTTGAAGGGGACAGGGGTGATGAGCAGTTCTTC.

The chain couples TRBV7-8 to TRBJ1-2; possible D gene TRBD1, 5 bases. Trimming removed 1 base at V and 11 bases at J, with 17 bases between. Germline lookup yields CDR1 SGHVS and CDR2 FQNEAQ. The CDR3 has 14 amino acids. The CDR3, as DNA: TGTGCCAGCAGCTTAGACGGGGCAAGTAGACGTTACACCTTC. Translating gives CASSLDGASRRYTF.

This clonotype was seen at least ten times. The chain links TRBV7-2 to TRBJ1-3, with 7 bases fitting TRBD1. The V gene's germline CDR1 is SGHTA and CDR2 FQGNSA. The CDR3 runs 17 residues. The V and J ends lost 1 base and 0 bases, in that order; junction bases with no gene match: 6. The CDR3 DNA follows: TGTGCCAGCAGCTTAGTGACGGGACAGAACTCTGGAAACACCATATATTTT. Translated: CASSLVTGQNSGNTIYF.

This clonotype was detected many times. The gene calls are TRBV7-3 and TRBJ1-1; D is unresolved. The V and J ends lost 1 base and 4 bases respectively, with 7 bases between them. Germline CDR1 and CDR2: SGHTA and FQGTGA. The CDR3 contains 13 residues. The CDR3 DNA reads TGTGCCAGCAGCTTAATAGGGCGCACTGAAGCTTTCTTT. Amino acid sequence: CASSLIGRTEAFF.